The 15 T cell receptor beta chains given below trace back to one sample, sequenced in a study of T-cell reconstitution after alpha-beta-depleted transplantation in children. Library preparation (for TCRbeta) was performed with unique molecular identifiers. TCRdb independently ran MiXCR on the PCR reads; one entry per CDR3 protein. The data contain about 300,000 distinct CDR3 sequences, roughly 9.1% of them seen just once; the ten biggest clones take up approximately 7%. This specimen was PBMCs, taken before TCRalphabeta/CD19-depleted stem cell transplant. All receptors come from a boy younger than two with acute myeloid leukemia, due to receive a stem cell transplant.

Concerning this clonotype: A read error may be the cause here, since a much bigger clone is one base away. The chain employs TRBV14 and TRBJ2-3; D may match TRBD1 or TRBD2 (5 bases each). V was trimmed by 0 bases and J by 9 bases, leaving 16 bases between them. The length of the CDR3 is 15 residues. The germline gives CDR1 SGHDN, CDR2 FVKESK. CDR3 DNA sequence: TGTGCCAGCAGCCAAGAGCGCGGGCCAAGGGGCACGCAGTATTTT. Translation gives CASSQERGPRGTQYF. Looking up the rest from reference TRBV14 and TRBJ2-3 gives the full variable domain: EAGVTQFPSHSVIEKGQTVTLRCDPISGHDNLYWYRRVMGKEIKFLLHFVKESKQDESGMPNNRFLAERTGGTYSTLKVQPAELEDSGVYFCASSQERGPRGTQYFGPGTRLTVL.

This clonotype has ten or more counts. The V gene is TRBV12-3 or TRBV12-4, the J gene TRBJ1-6; TRBD1 might be the D (5 bases). The V end lost 0 bases, the J end lost 3 bases, and 9 bases lay between the germline ends. This CDR3 is built from 16 residues. The CDR3 region is CASSLAGGNYNSPLHF. The CDR3 DNA follows: TGTGCCAGCAGTTTAGCCGGGGGAAACTATAATTCACCCCTCCACTTT.

This clonotype has just a few counts. The chain has TRBV30 and TRBJ2-7; possibly TRBD1 for D (6 bases). This CDR3 contains 13 residues. V gave up 0 bases and J gave up 3 bases, with 9 bases separating them. Germline-derived CDR1 and CDR2 are GTSNPN and SVGIG (reference sequence). This CDR3 is CAWSVGRGYEQYF. CDR3 sequence (DNA): TGTGCCTGGAGTGTAGGCAGGGGCTACGAGCAGTACTTC.

There are a few counts of this clonotype. CDR3 residues: CASSAGQGDTEAFF. CDR3 DNA: TGCGCCAGCAGCGCGGGACAGGGGGACACTGAAGCTTTCTTT. The chain has TRBV5-1 and TRBJ1-1; the match to TRBD1 covers 11 bases. CDR3 length equals 14 residues. CDR1 is SGHRS and CDR2 is YFSETQ in the germline V gene. With 4 bases clipped from V and 3 bases from J, the junction kept 2 bases outside the gene matches.

Ten or more counts support this clonotype. This rearrangement joins TRBV7-3 to TRBJ2-3; 8 positions agree with TRBD2. Germline CDR1 SGHTA, CDR2 FQGTGA. Trimming cost V 4 bases and J 1 base; bases outside gene matches: 4. The CDR3 length is 15 residues. CDR3 in DNA: TGTGCCAGCAGCTCCAGCGGGAGTGGCACAGATACGCAGTATTTT. This gives the protein CASSSSGSGTDTQYF.

This clonotype turned up a few times. The V call is TRBV29-1, the J call TRBJ1-1, with 7 bases aligning to TRBD1. The CDR3 sequence is 15 residues long. Looked up from germline, CDR1 is SQVTM and CDR2 is ANQGSEA. The junction had 11 bases not matched to a gene; V was cut back by 3 bases and J by 4 bases. CDR3: CSVEGQWEWGTEAFF. The CDR3 DNA is TGCAGCGTTGAGGGACAGTGGGAATGGGGCACTGAAGCTTTCTTT.

This clonotype was counted ten times or more. V usage is TRBV30 and J usage is TRBJ2-7; weak D call: TRBD1 (5 bases). Trimming left V 7 bases short and J 0 bases short, with 7 bases between. The CDR3 runs 11 residues. The germline V gene has CDR1 GTSNPN and CDR2 SVGIG (reference sequence). This chain's CDR3 is CAYTGSYEQYF. For the CDR3, the DNA is TGTGCCTATACAGGCTCCTACGAGCAGTACTTC.

The rearrangement links TRBV2 to TRBJ2-7, with 12 bases matching TRBD2. V trimming: 6 bases; J trimming: 9 bases; junction bases outside the gene matches: 6. The CDR3 has 13 residues. Germline-derived CDR1 and CDR2 are SNHLY and FYNNEI. CDR3 region: CASRRLAGVGQYF. The CDR3 nucleotides read TGTGCCAGCAGAAGACTAGCGGGAGTCGGGCAGTACTTC. The whole variable domain, remainder taken from reference TRBV2 and TRBJ2-7, is EPEVTQTPSHQVTQMGQEVILRCVPISNHLYFYWYRQILGQKVEFLVSFYNNEISEKSEIFDDQFSVERPDGSNFTLKIRSTKLEDSAMYFCASRRLAGVGQYFGPGTRLTVT.

The chain employs TRBV12-3 or TRBV12-4 and TRBJ1-3; weak D call: TRBD1 (5 bases). V was pared by 4 bases and J by 0 bases, with 16 bases between. The CDR3 length is 17 residues. The CDR3 loop is CASSSPREGPSGNTIYF. The CDR3 DNA reads as TGTGCCAGCAGTTCCCCTCGAGAGGGACCCTCTGGAAACACCATATATTTT.

This clonotype was detected ten times or more. J is TRBJ2-3 and V is TRBV20-1, with 10 bases lining up with TRBD1. The CDR3 has 14 residues. The V gene end was trimmed by 6 bases and the J gene end by 3 bases; junction bases not matched to a gene: 6. The germline gives CDR1 DFQATT, CDR2 SNEGSKA (reference sequence). CDR3 in DNA: TGCAGTGCGGCGGACAGGGGGTATACAGATACGCAGTATTTT. Amino acids: CSAADRGYTDTQYF.

The V and J genes are TRBV6-4 and TRBJ2-2; D possibly uses TRBD1 or TRBD2 (5 bases each). From germline, CDR1 is MRHNA and CDR2 SNTAGT. The CDR3 extends over 14 amino acids. V was trimmed by 2 bases and J by 8 bases, leaving 12 bases between them. The CDR3 reads CASSDPRERGELFF. The CDR3 DNA sequence: TGTGCCAGCAGTGACCCCAGGGAGAGGGGGGAGCTGTTTTTT.

The sample holds many counts of this clonotype. CDR3 in amino acids: CASSQDGHPASEQYF. DNA for the CDR3: TGCGCCAGCAGCCAAGACGGACATCCAGCCTCCGAGCAGTACTTC. The V call is TRBV4-3, the J call TRBJ2-7, with D perhaps TRBD1 (5 bases). V lost 0 bases and J lost 6, with 15 bases in between. Germline V lookup: CDR1 LGHNA, CDR2 YSLEER. This CDR3 region has 15 residues.

This clonotype was counted between two and nine times. The chain employs TRBV20-1 and TRBJ2-2; TRBD1 aligns across 10 bases. Per germline, CDR1 DFQATT and CDR2 SNEGSKA (reference sequence). This CDR3 has 14 amino acids. V dropped 3 bases and J dropped 6; count of bases not matched to a gene: 4. CDR3 sequence (DNA): TGCAGTGCTAGGGGACAGGGGATGGCCGGGGAGCTGTTTTTT. Translating it yields CSARGQGMAGELFF.

This clonotype was seen only a few times. The chain employs TRBV20-1 and TRBJ1-1; no clear D gene. The ends were cut back, 0 bases at V and 8 bases at J, with 10 bases in the middle. Germline V gene lookup returns CDR1 DFQATT and CDR2 SNEGSKA (reference sequence). The CDR3 is 12 residues long. CDR3 sequence reads: CSARDLRLEAFF. The DNA for the CDR3 is TGCAGTGCTAGAGACCTTAGGCTGGAAGCTTTCTTT.

Turning to this clonotype: An end of the junction differs from the germline gene, which may be a read error. CDR3 sequence (DNA): TGTGCCAGCAGTTTAAATAGGGGGCCAGGGGAAAATCGGCCCCAGCATTTT. Protein product: CASSLNRGPGENRPQHF. The chain employs TRBV12-3 or TRBV12-4 and TRBJ1-5; TRBD1 matches 7 bases. This CDR3 spans 17 amino acids.